A few counts support the clone carrying this T cell receptor beta chain. Its antigen is unidentified. This entry comes from a study of identical twins. The study, taken as a whole, reports: Models predicted too little out-of-frame TCR alpha sharing in monozygotic twins. Beta out-of-frame sequences displayed a weaker excess of sharing between twins.

CDR3 length: 16 amino acids. Germline lookup yields CDR1 MNHEY and CDR2 SVGAGI. Template switching (which added a universal primer site) was used, and cDNA carried unique molecular identifiers. TCRdb reprocessed the 5' RACE reads via MiXCR and lists one record per CDR3 protein. The sample lists more than 1.5 million distinct CDR3 sequences, around a third occurring once. Sequencing was carried out using cord blood. This receptor was identified in a newborn girl in good health. The rearrangement uses TRBV6-5 and TRBJ2-1; 10 bases are shared with TRBD2. Gene TRBJ2-7 matches the end of the DNA better, so the J call may be wrong. Here the CDR3 reads CASSSWTSGAYNEQYF. The CDR3 nucleotides are TGTGCCAGCAGTTCGTGGACTAGCGGTGCCTACAATGAGCAGTACTTC.